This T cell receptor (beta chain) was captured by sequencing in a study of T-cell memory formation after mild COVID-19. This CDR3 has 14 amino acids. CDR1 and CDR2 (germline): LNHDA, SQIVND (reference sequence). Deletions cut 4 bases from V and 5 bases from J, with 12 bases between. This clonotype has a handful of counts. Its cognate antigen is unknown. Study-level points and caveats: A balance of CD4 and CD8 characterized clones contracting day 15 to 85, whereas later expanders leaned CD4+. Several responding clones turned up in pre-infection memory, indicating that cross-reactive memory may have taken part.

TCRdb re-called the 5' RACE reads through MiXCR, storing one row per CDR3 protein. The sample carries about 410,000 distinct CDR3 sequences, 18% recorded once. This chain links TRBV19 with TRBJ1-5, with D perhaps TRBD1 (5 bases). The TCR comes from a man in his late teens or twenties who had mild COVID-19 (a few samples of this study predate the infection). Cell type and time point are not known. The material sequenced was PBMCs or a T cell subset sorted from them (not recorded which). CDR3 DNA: TGTGCCAGTAGTACCCAGGGTTCGCATCAGCCCCAGCATTTT. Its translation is CASSTQGSHQPQHF.